The clone carrying this T cell receptor (beta chain) was recorded only once. The table came from immunoSEQ multiplex PCR; TCRdb's copy has only in-frame clones and leaves some out. Altogether some 200,000 clones are present, about 93% being singletons, with the ten largest covering roughly 1.5%. This sample is drawn from a study of control samples from healthy donors and cancer patients. The CDR3 consists of 16 residues. Germline V CDR1 and CDR2: MGHDK, SYGVNS. V was trimmed by 3 bases and J by 1 base, leaving 14 bases between them. This TCR came from a man between 18 and 35 years old in good health. The V and J genes are TRBV25-1 and TRBJ2-3; D is perhaps TRBD1 (6 bases). Material: blood. For the CDR3, the DNA is TGTGCCAGCAGTGATTCCAGGGGTCAAGGCACAGATACGCAGTATTTT. Residues: CASSDSRGQGTDTQYF.